The present T cell receptor beta chain was sequenced within a study of blood T cell repertoires in COVID-19. Study summary: COVID-19 samples from acute and convalescent phases originated in the United States, Italy and Spain. Sample material is recorded as cDNA or gDNA derived from T cells, B-cell-depleted T cells, or PBMCs.

From germline, CDR1 is PRHDT and CDR2 FYEKMQ (reference sequence). This CDR3 region has 15 residues. Trimming removed 3 bases at V and 3 bases at J, with 12 bases between. Membership in each cohort depended on participant-reported clinical history. Original methodology: Estimates of nucleated cell counts were drawn from the amplification of reference gene primers. Libraries were prepared by immunoSEQ multiplex PCR; TCRdb keeps only in-frame clonotypes and omits some of them. That table gives V, J and clone size, and the DNA gave D and trimming. This sample has about 270,000 clones, with approximately 90% found just once.

The receptor comes from a woman aged 30 to 39 with acute COVID-19. This sequence joins TRBV13 and TRBJ2-1; TRBD2 is a possible D gene (6 bases). The sample was PBMCs or T cells enriched from blood (not recorded which). The CDR3 here is CASSLDGGSYNEQFF. The DNA of the CDR3 is TGTGCCAGCAGCTTGGATGGGGGGAGCTACAATGAGCAGTTCTTC.